The 18 T cell receptor beta chains below were found in one sample sequenced in a study of T cells in Graves' hyperthyroidism and ophthalmopathy (dated by TCRdb to the late 2010s). The method was multiplex PCR. Sequencing took place on an Illumina HiSeq 2000. Amplification of TCR beta CDR3 regions was carried out from RNA transcripts. The TCR CDR3 was subjected to a first round of RT-PCR using the HTBI primer set and the Qiagen OneStep RT-PCR kit. The public reads were run again by TCRdb, first through fastp at Q25 and then through MiXCR, and only productive beta chains were kept. Every entry covers one CDR3 protein and lists the most common genes and DNA from its rows. This sample holds hundreds of thousands of distinct CDR3 sequences; 45% were observed only once. The ten largest make up about 7.2% of the sample. Sequences were obtained from peripheral blood or thyroid tissue (not recorded which). The receptors come from an adult man with Graves' disease, either hyperthyroidism or ophthalmopathy (not recorded which).

This clonotype was recorded a few times. V is TRBV20-1 and J is TRBJ2-7; D gene ambiguous. The germline V gene has CDR1 DFQATT and CDR2 SNEGSKA (reference sequence). This CDR3 spans 17 amino acids. Trimming stripped 0 bases from V and 0 bases from J, with 18 bases between. The CDR3 coding sequence is TGCAGTGCTAGAGATCCGGTGGGCCGCTCTCACTCCTACGAGCAGTACTTC. The encoded protein is CSARDPVGRSHSYEQYF.

The sample holds a few counts of this clonotype. The J gene is TRBJ1-2, the V gene TRBV12-5, with a possible D match to TRBD1 (5 bases). The V and J ends lost 1 base and 1 base respectively, with 10 bases between them. Per germline, CDR1 LGHNT and CDR2 FRNRAP. The CDR3 is made up of 15 amino acids. CDR3 sequence reads: CASGLGGLRNYGYTF. For the CDR3, the DNA is TGTGCTAGTGGTTTGGGGGGACTCCGTAACTATGGCTACACCTTC.

This clonotype was seen only a few times. This chain uses TRBV2 with TRBJ2-7; D not resolved. Deletions cut 8 bases from V and 4 bases from J, with 21 bases between. Germline V gives CDR1 SNHLY, CDR2 FYNNEI. CDR3 length equals 15 residues. For the CDR3, the DNA is TGTGCCAGCGGTGGGGTGTCGGACGGCGATTACGAGCAGTACTTC. This encodes CASGGVSDGDYEQYF.

The rearrangement links TRBV7-2 to TRBJ2-7; 7 bases are shared with TRBD1. The ends lost 5 bases at V and 1 base at J; junction bases unmatched: 11. CDR1 SGHTA and CDR2 FQGNSA come from the germline V gene. This CDR3 comprises 16 residues. CDR3 in DNA: TGTGCCAGCAGCGATGGGACAGCATTAAGGTCCTACGAGCAGTACTTC. Amino acids: CASSDGTALRSYEQYF.

The CDR3: CASSSGTSGGTHEQYF. The CDR3 DNA follows: TGTGCCAGCAGCTCGGGGACTAGCGGGGGAACGCACGAGCAGTACTTC. The chain uses TRBV7-9 and TRBJ2-7; 14 bases match TRBD2. The CDR3 length is 16 residues. CDR1 and CDR2 from the germline V gene are SEHNR and FQNEAQ (reference sequence). The trim removed 4 bases at V and 5 bases at J, leaving 7 bases unmatched.

The rearrangement links TRBV5-4 to TRBJ2-7, with 7 bases lining up with TRBD1. Germline CDR1 is SGHNT and CDR2 is YYREEE (reference sequence). The CDR3 extends over 12 amino acids. With V trimmed by 4 bases and J by 6 bases, 4 bases remained unmatched. CDR3 protein: CASSPGGFEQYF. The CDR3 DNA follows: TGTGCCAGCAGCCCAGGGGGATTCGAGCAGTACTTC.

This clonotype was counted between two and nine times. V and J are TRBV7-9 and TRBJ2-7; 9 nucleotides agree with TRBD1. Germline CDR1 SEHNR, CDR2 FQNEAQ (reference sequence). Germline trimming cut 6 bases from V and 4 bases from J; bases unmatched to any gene: 7. This CDR3 has 14 amino acids. CDR3 DNA: TGTGCCAGCAGGACCGGGACAGGGACGTACGAGCAGTACTTC. Protein sequence: CASRTGTGTYEQYF.

This chain links TRBV19 with TRBJ2-5, with 7 bases that match TRBD1. This CDR3 spans 12 amino acids. V trimming: 6 bases; J trimming: 4 bases; junction bases outside the gene matches: 2. CDR1 is LNHDA, CDR2 SQIVND, per germline (reference sequence). The CDR3: CASRDRAETQYF. The CDR3 DNA sequence: TGTGCCAGTAGAGACAGGGCAGAGACCCAGTACTTC.

The chain combines TRBV20-1 with TRBJ1-1; D remains ambiguous. The germline V gene encodes CDR1 DFQATT and CDR2 SNEGSKA (reference sequence). Trimming left V 7 bases short and J 0 bases short, with 6 bases between. The CDR3 is 11 amino acids. DNA of the CDR3: TGCAGTGGTCAGTTGAACACTGAAGCTTTCTTT. Translating it yields CSGQLNTEAFF.

This clonotype was seen only a few times. The DNA for the CDR3 is TGCAGCGTTGACAGGGGGGTCACCGGGGAGCTGTTTTTT. It translates to CSVDRGVTGELFF. The chain has TRBV29-1 and TRBJ2-2, with D maybe TRBD1 (7 bases). The V gene's germline CDR1 is SQVTM and CDR2 ANQGSEA. Trimming shortened V by 3 bases and J by 4 bases, and 9 bases separated the two germline ends. The CDR3 spans 13 residues.

The CDR3 here is CASSFRLNTEAFF. The CDR3 coding sequence is TGCGCCAGCAGCTTTCGCTTGAACACTGAAGCTTTCTTT. The chain employs TRBV5-1 and TRBJ1-1; D remains ambiguous. V lost 2 bases and J 0 bases, leaving 5 bases between the germline ends. The CDR3 loop spans 13 amino acids. The germline CDR1 and CDR2 sequences are SGHRS and YFSETQ.

This clonotype was detected many times. J is TRBJ1-2 and V is TRBV9; possible D gene TRBD1, 5 bases. From germline, CDR1 is SGDLS and CDR2 YYNGEE. V lost 0 bases, J lost 2 bases, and 8 bases lay in between. This CDR3 is 14 amino acids long. CDR3: CASSVAGTNYGYTF. Written as DNA, the CDR3 is TGTGCCAGCAGCGTAGCCGGGACCAACTATGGCTACACCTTC.

The genes are TRBV10-3 and TRBJ1-5, with 7 bases that match TRBD1. CDR1 is ENHRY, CDR2 SYGVKD, per germline. V gave up 8 bases and J gave up 2 bases; unmatched junction bases: 0. This CDR3 has 12 residues. CDR3 in amino acids: CAIDRGNQPQHF. The CDR3 DNA sequence: TGTGCCATCGACAGGGGCAATCAGCCCCAGCATTTT.

For this clonotype: One junction end does not reproduce the germline sequence, and a read error may be involved. The gene calls are TRBV6-5 and TRBJ2-7, with 7 bases fitting TRBD2. The CDR3 sequence is 15 residues long. Germline V gives CDR1 MNHEY, CDR2 SVGAGI. The CDR3 nucleotides read TGTGCCATCAGTGAGGAGGGAGGGAGGACCTACGAGCAGTACTTC. Protein product: CAISEEGGRTYEQYF.

This clonotype was recorded a few times. CDR3 in DNA: TGTGCCAGCAGGGGACTAGCGGGAGTCACCGGGGAGCTGTTTTTT. It yields the protein CASRGLAGVTGELFF. The rearrangement links TRBV7-9 to TRBJ2-2; 14 positions agree with TRBD2. V shed 6 bases and J 4 bases; nucleotides not matched to a gene: 1. The CDR3 is made up of 15 amino acids. CDR1 and CDR2 from the germline V gene are SEHNR and FQNEAQ (reference sequence).

The chain employs TRBV5-1 and TRBJ1-1; D might be TRBD1 (5 bases). The CDR3 is made up of 13 amino acids. Germline V gene data show CDR1 as SGHRS and CDR2 as YFSETQ. Trimming took 1 base from V and 6 from J, leaving 10 bases between them. The DNA of the CDR3 is TGCGCCAGCAGCTTGCAGGGATCTGCTGAAGCTTTCTTT. Encoded protein: CASSLQGSAEAFF. The full variable domain, its missing parts supplied by reference TRBV5-1 and TRBJ1-1, is KAGVTQTPRYLIKTRGQQVTLSCSPISGHRSVSWYQQTPGQGLQFLFEYFSETQRNKGNFPGRFSGRQFSNSRSEMNVSTLELGDSALYLCASSLQGSAEAFFGQGTRLTVV.

The chain recombines TRBV20-1 with TRBJ2-2; 12 positions match TRBD2. The CDR3 spans 15 residues. Unmatched junction bases numbered 8, after V lost 6 bases and J lost 6 bases. CDR1 DFQATT and CDR2 SNEGSKA come from the germline V gene (reference sequence). CDR3 in amino acids: CSARGGLAGSGELFF. The CDR3, as DNA: TGCAGTGCCCGCGGGGGACTAGCGGGTTCCGGGGAGCTGTTTTTT.

About this clonotype itself: The DNA is left out, because the CDR3 cannot be placed on it with certainty; the CDR3 is given as TCRdb lists it. The chain joins TRBV6-5 to TRBJ1-2. The CDR3 extends over 13 residues, inclusive of both ends. Germline V gene data show CDR1 as MNHEY and CDR2 as SVGAGI. CDR3 sequence: CTSSSSAVTGYTF.